These T cell receptor beta chains were read from a single sample in a study of CD8+CD57+ T cells in acquired aplastic anemia. In TCRdb, the reads were re-called with MiXCR into one record per CDR3 protein. The data show 170,000 or so distinct CDR3 sequences, with about three fifths seen just once and roughly 46% held by the top ten. Sequencing input: sorted CD4+, CD8+, or CD8+CD57+ T cells (not recorded which) from PBMCs. These receptors came from a human donor with aplastic anemia. The CDR3 runs from the conserved cysteine through the conserved F or W. The order of the fields is J gene, V gene, D gene, clone size, CDR3 protein, CDR3 DNA. The D gene is left open where the match is weak. Expanded clones get a size class; other rows say once, few or many, or leave the size out.

j_call: TRBJ1-5
v_call: TRBV20-1
d_call: NA
clone_size: NA
cdr3_aa: CSARERWWDQPQHF
cdr3_nt: TGCAGTGCTAGAGAAAGGTGGTGGGATCAGCCCCAGCATTTT

j_call: TRBJ2-7
v_call: TRBV2
d_call: TRBD1
clone_size: NA
cdr3_aa: CASKGQGLGEQYF
cdr3_nt: TGTGCCAGCAAGGGACAGGGTTTAGGGGAGCAGTACTTC

j_call: TRBJ2-7
v_call: TRBV20-1
d_call: TRBD1
clone_size: NA
cdr3_aa: CSATGTDLYEQYF
cdr3_nt: TGCAGTGCTACCGGGACAGATCTCTACGAGCAGTACTTC

j_call: TRBJ1-4
v_call: TRBV6-5
d_call: NA
clone_size: many
cdr3_aa: CASSSRAYNEKLFF
cdr3_nt: TGTGCCAGCAGTTCCCGAGCCTACAATGAAAAACTGTTTTTT

j_call: TRBJ1-6
v_call: TRBV12-3/TRBV12-4
d_call: TRBD1
clone_size: NA
cdr3_aa: CASSLGQGGSPLHF
cdr3_nt: TGTGCCAGCAGTTTAGGACAGGGAGGCTCACCCCTCCACTTT

j_call: TRBJ1-2
v_call: TRBV20-1
d_call: NA
clone_size: NA
cdr3_aa: CSAFDYGYTF
cdr3_nt: TGCAGTGCTTTTGACTATGGCTACACCTTC

j_call: TRBJ2-1
v_call: TRBV6-2/TRBV6-3
d_call: NA
clone_size: NA
cdr3_aa: CASSYGVEYNEQFF
cdr3_nt: TGTGCCAGCAGTTACGGGGTAGAGTACAATGAGCAGTTCTTC

j_call: TRBJ1-6
v_call: TRBV7-2
d_call: NA
clone_size: NA
cdr3_aa: CASSKTGYDSPLHF
cdr3_nt: TGTGCCAGCAGCAAAACAGGGTATGATTCACCCCTCCACTTT

j_call: TRBJ1-1
v_call: TRBV29-1
d_call: TRBD1
clone_size: NA
cdr3_aa: CSVCDTGGNTEAFF
cdr3_nt: TGCAGCGTTTGTGATACAGGGGGGAACACTGAAGCTTTCTTT

j_call: TRBJ2-1
v_call: TRBV7-6
d_call: NA
clone_size: NA
cdr3_aa: CASSLSRMDEQFF
cdr3_nt: TGTGCCAGCAGCTTATCCAGGATGGATGAGCAGTTCTTC

j_call: TRBJ2-3
v_call: TRBV6-5
d_call: NA
clone_size: NA
cdr3_aa: CASSFLSGNTQYF
cdr3_nt: TGTGCCAGCAGTTTTCTCTCCGGGAATACGCAGTATTTT

j_call: TRBJ2-7
v_call: TRBV6-1
d_call: NA
clone_size: NA
cdr3_aa: CASSESGDEQYF
cdr3_nt: TGTGCCAGCAGTGAGAGCGGTGACGAGCAGTACTTC

j_call: TRBJ2-2
v_call: TRBV6-4
d_call: NA
clone_size: NA
cdr3_aa: CASSYLPLGELFF
cdr3_nt: TGTGCCAGCAGTTATCTTCCCCTTGGGGAGCTGTTTTTT

j_call: TRBJ1-1
v_call: TRBV27
d_call: NA
clone_size: NA
cdr3_aa: CASSFRVDTEAFF
cdr3_nt: TGTGCCAGCAGTTTTAGGGTGGACACTGAAGCTTTCTTT

j_call: TRBJ1-3
v_call: TRBV7-9
d_call: NA
clone_size: few
cdr3_aa: CASSLGGSGPGNTIYF
cdr3_nt: TGTGCCAGCAGCTTAGGAGGTAGCGGGCCGGGAAACACCATATATTTT

j_call: TRBJ1-5
v_call: TRBV6-5
d_call: NA
clone_size: many
cdr3_aa: CASSYGSGPYSNQPQHF
cdr3_nt: TGTGCCAGCAGTTATGGCTCAGGACCTTATAGCAATCAGCCCCAGCATTTT

j_call: TRBJ1-5
v_call: TRBV10-3
d_call: NA
clone_size: NA
cdr3_aa: CATQGETGQPQHF
cdr3_nt: TGTGCCACACAGGGTGAAACAGGGCAGCCCCAGCATTTT

j_call: TRBJ2-7
v_call: TRBV20-1
d_call: NA
clone_size: few
cdr3_aa: CSARGRLFLSYEQYF
cdr3_nt: TGCAGTGCTAGAGGGAGACTGTTCCTCTCCTACGAGCAGTACTTC

j_call: TRBJ2-7
v_call: TRBV7-9
d_call: TRBD2
clone_size: NA
cdr3_aa: CASSLVPSGRADEQYF
cdr3_nt: TGTGCCAGCAGCTTAGTACCAAGCGGGAGGGCCGACGAGCAGTACTTC

j_call: TRBJ1-4
v_call: TRBV7-9
d_call: NA
clone_size: NA
cdr3_aa: CASPGDRSYNEKLFF
cdr3_nt: TGTGCCAGCCCCGGGGATCGTTCCTACAATGAAAAACTGTTTTTT

j_call: TRBJ1-1
v_call: TRBV5-1
d_call: TRBD1
clone_size: NA
cdr3_aa: CASRATGGTEAFF
cdr3_nt: TGCGCCAGCAGAGCTACAGGGGGCACTGAAGCTTTCTTT

j_call: TRBJ1-6
v_call: TRBV19
d_call: NA
clone_size: NA
cdr3_aa: CASSRYTLSPLHF
cdr3_nt: TGTGCCAGTAGTAGGTACACGCTTTCACCCCTCCACTTT

j_call: TRBJ2-5
v_call: TRBV10-1
d_call: NA
clone_size: NA
cdr3_aa: CASSEGGAGLEETQYF
cdr3_nt: TGCGCCAGCAGTGAAGGGGGGGCCGGACTGGAGGAGACCCAGTACTTC

j_call: TRBJ2-1
v_call: TRBV5-6
d_call: NA
clone_size: NA
cdr3_aa: CASSLFPQEEDEQFF
cdr3_nt: TGTGCCAGCAGCTTATTCCCCCAGGAGGAGGACGAGCAGTTCTTC

j_call: TRBJ2-1
v_call: TRBV5-1
d_call: TRBD1
clone_size: many
cdr3_aa: CASSLTGGDEQFF
cdr3_nt: TGCGCCAGCAGCTTGACAGGGGGCGATGAGCAGTTCTTC